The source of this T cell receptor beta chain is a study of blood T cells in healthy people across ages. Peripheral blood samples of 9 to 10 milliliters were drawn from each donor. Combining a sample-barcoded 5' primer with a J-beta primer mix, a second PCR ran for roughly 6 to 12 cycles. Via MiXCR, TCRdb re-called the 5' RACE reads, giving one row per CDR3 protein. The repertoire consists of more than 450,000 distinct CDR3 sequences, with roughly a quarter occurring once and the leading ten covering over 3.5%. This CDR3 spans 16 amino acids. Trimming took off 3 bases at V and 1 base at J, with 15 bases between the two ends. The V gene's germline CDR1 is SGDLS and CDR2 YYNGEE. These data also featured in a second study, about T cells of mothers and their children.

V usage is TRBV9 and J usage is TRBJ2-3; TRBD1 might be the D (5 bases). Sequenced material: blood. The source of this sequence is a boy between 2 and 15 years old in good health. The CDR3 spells CASSASSDSRTDTQYF. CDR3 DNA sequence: TGTGCCAGCAGCGCGAGCTCAGACAGCCGCACAGATACGCAGTATTTT.